The sequence of this T cell receptor (beta chain) was determined in a study of cytomegalovirus exposure and HLA in healthy donors. Study conclusions and caveats: Association of a missense DCLRE1C variant with TCR beta V- and J-gene trimming was reported in a later analysis. Cytomegalovirus association was assigned to around 150 TCR beta chains. In an earlier analysis, about 90% or about 30%: the productive usage of most TCR beta V segments.

This PCR relied on a set of 60 Vbeta primers and 13 Jbeta primers. Repertoires were generated with immunoSEQ multiplex PCR, while TCRdb's copy carries only in-frame clones and drops some. Among approximately 100,000 clones listed, about 79% were seen once. This clone was found a few times. Its antigen is as yet unknown. CDR1 is SGDLS and CDR2 is YYNGEE in the germline V gene. The CDR3 has 13 residues. The V and J ends lost 4 bases and 6 bases respectively, with 12 bases between them. The source of this sequence is a human donor in good health. Sequencing input: PBMCs. The chain employs TRBV9 and TRBJ2-3; D remains unclear. Here the CDR3 reads CASSQQEKDTQYF. In nucleotides, the CDR3 is TGTGCCAGCAGCCAGCAGGAAAAGGATACGCAGTATTTT.